The text below deals with one T cell receptor (beta chain). This record comes from a study of blood T cell repertoires in COVID-19. Profiled with immunoSEQ multiplex PCR; TCRdb holds only in-frame clones, not every one. The sample includes some 230,000 clones, approximately 85% of them seen just once. This TCR derives from a man in his forties or fifties with acute or convalescent COVID-19. What was sequenced was peripheral blood.

The CDR3: CASSLTATGPRETQYF. The CDR3 bases are TGTGCCAGCAGCTTAACGGCTACAGGTCCTCGAGAGACCCAGTACTTC. The J gene is TRBJ2-5, the V gene TRBV7-9; TRBD1 might be the D (5 bases). V gave up 2 bases and J gave up 4 bases, with 17 bases separating them. Germline CDR1 reads SEHNR; CDR2 reads FQNEAQ (reference sequence). This CDR3 is 16 amino acids long. Using reference TRBV7-9 and TRBJ2-5 for the parts outside the CDR3, the full variable domain is DTGVSQNPRHKITKRGQNVTFRCDPISEHNRLYWYRQTLGQGPEFLTYFQNEAQLEKSRLLSDRFSAERPKGSFSTLEIQRTEQGDSAMYLCASSLTATGPRETQYFGPGTRLLVL.